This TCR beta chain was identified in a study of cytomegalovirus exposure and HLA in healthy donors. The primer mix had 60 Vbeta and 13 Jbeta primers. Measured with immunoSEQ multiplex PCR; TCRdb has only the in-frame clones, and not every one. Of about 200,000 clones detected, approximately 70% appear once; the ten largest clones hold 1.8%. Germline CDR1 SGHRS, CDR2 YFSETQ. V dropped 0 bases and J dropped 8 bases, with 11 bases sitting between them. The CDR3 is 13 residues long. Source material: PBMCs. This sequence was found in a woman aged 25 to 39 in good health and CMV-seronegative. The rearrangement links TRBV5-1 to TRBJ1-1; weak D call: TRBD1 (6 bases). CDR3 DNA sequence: TGCGCCAGCAGCTTGGAGGACAGCTTGGAAGCTTTCTTT. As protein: CASSLEDSLEAFF.